One and the same sample provided the 8 T cell receptor beta chains below, sequenced in a study of control samples from healthy donors and cancer patients. Assay: immunoSEQ multiplex PCR; the TCRdb copy retains only in-frame clones and omits some. The sample has some 160,000 clones, 89% seen once. Sequencing was carried out using blood. These receptors all come from a man aged 30 to 39 in good health.

The CDR3 here is CASSIGGQGALAQHF. The CDR3 nucleotides read TGTGCCAGTAGTATCGGGGGACAGGGGGCTCTTGCTCAGCATTTT. This rearrangement joins TRBV19 to TRBJ1-5; 12 bases align to TRBD1. Losses at the gene ends were 3 bases for V and 13 bases for J; bases not matched to a gene: 10. In germline, CDR1 is LNHDA, CDR2 SQIVND (reference sequence). This CDR3 has 15 amino acids.

The chain combines TRBV9 with TRBJ2-5, with 10 bases identical to TRBD2. This CDR3 spans 16 amino acids. The germline V gene has CDR1 SGDLS and CDR2 YYNGEE. Trimming took 4 bases from V and 2 from J; bases not matched to a gene: 8. CDR3 region: CASSKLSGGHQETQYF. The CDR3 DNA follows: TGTGCCAGCAGCAAGCTTAGCGGGGGGCATCAAGAGACCCAGTACTTC.

This clone turned up a few times. CDR3 residues: CASSFSGARIEQYF. CDR3 nucleotide sequence: TGCGCCAGCAGCTTCTCAGGTGCGCGGATCGAGCAGTACTTC. The chain combines TRBV5-1 with TRBJ2-7; no reliable D call. Germline V CDR1 and CDR2: SGHRS, YFSETQ. The CDR3 consists of 14 residues. Deletions cut 2 bases from V and 6 bases from J, with 15 bases between.

The V gene is TRBV19, the J gene TRBJ2-7; D is perhaps TRBD1 (6 bases). The V end was cut by 6 bases, the J end by 5 bases, with 17 bases between. CDR1 is LNHDA and CDR2 is SQIVND in the germline V gene (reference sequence). This CDR3 is 14 amino acids long. CDR3: CASSALGATDEQYF. The DNA of the CDR3 is TGTGCCAGTAGCGCCCTGGGGGCCACGGACGAGCAGTACTTC. The full variable domain, rest sourced from reference TRBV19 and TRBJ2-7, is DGGITQSPKYLFRKEGQNVTLSCEQNLNHDAMYWYRQDPGQGLRLIYYSQIVNDFQKGDIAEGYSVSREKKESFPLTVTSAQKNPTAFYLCASSALGATDEQYFGPGTRLTVT.

The J gene is TRBJ2-5, the V gene TRBV11-1; D remains ambiguous. The V and J ends lost 1 base and 4 bases respectively, with 10 bases between them. The CDR3 length is 14 residues. Per the germline V gene, CDR1 is SGHAT and CDR2 is FQDESV (reference sequence). The CDR3 DNA reads as TGTGCCAGCAGCTTAGTGGAAGGGTCAGAGACCCAGTACTTC. Residues: CASSLVEGSETQYF. Complete variable domain (other parts from reference TRBV11-1 and TRBJ2-5): EAEVAQSPRYKITEKSQAVAFWCDPISGHATLYWYRQILGQGPELLVQFQDESVVDDSQLPKDRFSAERLKGVDSTLKIQPAELGDSAMYLCASSLVEGSETQYFGPGTRLLVL.

This rearrangement joins TRBV7-9 to TRBJ2-7; D may be TRBD2 (6 bases). V shed 5 bases and J shed 4 bases, with 12 bases lying between them. This CDR3 region has 13 residues. Germline CDR1 reads SEHNR; CDR2 reads FQNEAQ (reference sequence). As DNA, the CDR3 is TGTGCCAGCAGCCGGGGGTCGGTTTACGAGCAGTACTTC. It specifies CASSRGSVYEQYF. Supplemented by reference TRBV7-9 and TRBJ2-7, the full variable domain reads DTGVSQNPRHKITKRGQNVTFRCDPISEHNRLYWYRQTLGQGPEFLTYFQNEAQLEKSRLLSDRFSAERPKGSFSTLEIQRTEQGDSAMYLCASSRGSVYEQYFGPGTRLTVT.

The chain joins TRBV3-1 (or the pseudogene TRBV3-2) to TRBJ2-2, with 10 bases lining up with TRBD2. The V gene end was trimmed by 0 bases and the J gene end by 5 bases; junction bases not matched to a gene: 6. Germline loops: CDR1 LGHDT, CDR2 YNNKEL (reference sequence). The CDR3 runs 17 residues. Written as DNA, the CDR3 is TGTGCCAGCAGCCAAGAAACTAGCGGGAATTTGACCGGGGAGCTGTTTTTT. The encoded protein is CASSQETSGNLTGELFF.

The rearrangement links TRBV9 to TRBJ2-6; tentative D call: TRBD2 (5 bases). V was shortened by 0 bases and J by 3 bases, with 7 bases between the two germline ends. The CDR3 loop spans 15 amino acids. Germline values: CDR1 SGDLS, CDR2 YYNGEE. The CDR3 region has the DNA TGTGCCAGCAGCGTAGGAGGGATTGGGGCCAACGTCCTGACTTTC. Its translation: CASSVGGIGANVLTF.